Listed below are T cell receptor beta chains from one sample, sequenced in a study of cytomegalovirus exposure and HLA in healthy donors. Profiling relied on immunoSEQ multiplex PCR, and the TCRdb table lists in-frame clones only, not all of them. The sample includes 170,000 or so clones, less than 90% seen only once; the top ten take about 0.39%. Input material: PBMCs. These receptors were collected from a boy aged 2 to 9 in good health and CMV-seronegative. Both conserved end residues are part of each CDR3. D genes are given only for firm matches. Clone size appears in some rows only: once, few, many, or a class for an expanded clone.

TRBJ2-4 | TRBV27 | NA | NA | TGTGCCAGCAGAACAGGGAAGGGCATTCAGTACTTC | CASRTGKGIQYF
TRBJ2-1 | TRBV5-1 | NA | NA | TGCGCCAGCAGCTCCTCTAGCGTTACCTACAATGAGCAGTTCTTC | CASSSSSVTYNEQFF
TRBJ2-2 | TRBV28 | NA | NA | TGTGCCAGCAGTAATAACCGCCAGAAAAACACCGGGGAGCTGTTTTTT | CASSNNRQKNTGELFF
TRBJ2-1 | TRBV27 | NA | NA | TGTGCCAGCAGTTACCGGGACACGTACAATGAGCAGTTCTTC | CASSYRDTYNEQFF
TRBJ2-1 | TRBV19 | few | NA | TGTGCCAGTTCTTCTTGGACAAACTCCTACAATGAGCAGTTCTTC | CASSSWTNSYNEQFF
TRBJ2-5 | TRBV7-9 | NA | TRBD1 | TGTGCCAGCAGCGCGACAGGGCAAGAGACCCAGTACTTC | CASSATGQETQYF
TRBJ1-5 | TRBV21-1 | NA | NA | TGTGCCAGGCAGGACATCAAACGAGGTCAGCCCCAGCATTTT | CARQDIKRGQPQHF
TRBJ1-1 | TRBV14 | NA | NA | TGTGCCAGCAGCCAAGATCGACTAAACACTGAAGCTTTCTTT | CASSQDRLNTEAFF
TRBJ2-1 | TRBV7-6 | NA | TRBD1 | TGTGCCAGCAGCCTACAGGGGGCGGGAAATGAGCAGTTCTTC | CASSLQGAGNEQFF
TRBJ2-3 | TRBV5-1 | NA | NA | TGCGCCAGCAGCTTGGCCTTGCGGAGCACAGATACGCAGTATTTT | CASSLALRSTDTQYF
TRBJ2-7 | TRBV13 | NA | TRBD1 | TGTGCCAGCAGCCTCTCCGGACAGGCGATGGATTCCTACGAGCAGTACTTC | CASSLSGQAMDSYEQYF
TRBJ2-1 | TRBV10-2 | NA | TRBD2 | TGCGCCAGCATGTATACTAGCGCGGATGAGCAGTTCTTC | CASMYTSADEQFF
TRBJ2-1 | TRBV5-1 | NA | NA | TGCGCCAGCAGTTATCCGGGACTCAGCTCCTACAATGAGCAGTTCTTC | CASSYPGLSSYNEQFF
TRBJ2-7 | TRBV4-1 | NA | TRBD1 | TGCGCCAGCAGCATCCCGGGACAGGGGAACGAGCAGTACTTC | CASSIPGQGNEQYF
TRBJ2-7 | TRBV7-6 | NA | TRBD2 | TGTGCCAGCAGCATGACTAGCGGGAGCACCCCCTACGAGCAGTACTTC | CASSMTSGSTPYEQYF
TRBJ2-7 | TRBV11-1 | NA | TRBD2 | TGTGCCAGCAGCCCCCCCGGGAGGGCCACATACGAGCAGTACTTC | CASSPPGRATYEQYF
TRBJ2-2 | TRBV7-8 | NA | TRBD2 | TGTGCCAGCAGCTTAGGCCGGCTAGCGGGAAAAGCGAACACCGGGGAGCTGTTTTTT | CASSLGRLAGKANTGELFF
TRBJ2-5 | TRBV5-6 | NA | TRBD1 | TGTGCCAGCAGCCGCCAGGGACAGGGTGTAGAGACCCAGTACTTC | CASSRQGQGVETQYF
TRBJ2-7 | TRBV25-1 | NA | NA | TGTGCCAGCAGTGGAGACTTCAGCTCCTACGAGCAGTACTTC | CASSGDFSSYEQYF
TRBJ2-3 | TRBV10-3 | NA | NA | TGTGCCATCAGTGAGTCCGAGTACCGCACAGATACGCAGTATTTT | CAISESEYRTDTQYF
TRBJ2-5 | TRBV5-4 | NA | TRBD1 | TGTGCCAGCAGCTTGAGGACAGGTGAAGAGACCCAGTACTTC | CASSLRTGEETQYF
TRBJ1-1 | TRBV6-5 | NA | NA | TGTGCCAGCAGCCACGGCACTGAAGCTTTCTTT | CASSHGTEAFF
TRBJ1-2 | TRBV30 | NA | TRBD1 | TGTGCCCAGACAGGGAATGGCTACACCTTC | CAQTGNGYTF
TRBJ1-2 | TRBV5-5 | NA | TRBD1 | TGTGCCAGCAGCTTGCGGACAGGGGTTGGCTACACCTTC | CASSLRTGVGYTF
TRBJ2-4 | TRBV6-6 | NA | TRBD1 | TGTGCCAGCAGTTACTCCGACAGGGAAAACATTCAGTACTTC | CASSYSDRENIQYF
TRBJ1-3 | TRBV10-3 | NA | NA | TGTGCCATCAGTGCGTTAAATCGACAGGCGAGCTCTGGAAACACCATATATTTT | CAISALNRQASSGNTIYF
TRBJ1-5 | TRBV4-1 | NA | TRBD1 | TGCGCCAGCAGCCAAGAACTAGGGGGCTACTTCAATAATCAGCCCCAGCATTTT | CASSQELGGYFNNQPQHF
TRBJ2-3 | TRBV7-9 | NA | NA | TGTGCCAGCAGCTCCACCGATGGCGGGAACCCAGATACGCAGTATTTT | CASSSTDGGNPDTQYF
TRBJ2-3 | TRBV5-1 | NA | TRBD1 | TGCGCCAGCAGCTTGACCACATCAGGGGGCGAAAAGTCAGATACGCAGTATTTT | CASSLTTSGGEKSDTQYF
TRBJ2-7 | TRBV27 | NA | TRBD1 | TGTGCCAGCAGTTTAGGGACAGGGGGTGACTACGAGCAGTACTTC | CASSLGTGGDYEQYF
TRBJ2-6 | TRBV5-1 | NA | TRBD2 | TGCGCCACCAGTCGGGGGGAGGTGGCTGGGGCCAACGTCCTGACTTTC | CATSRGEVAGANVLTF
TRBJ2-7 | TRBV7-2 | NA | TRBD1 | TGTGCCAGCAGCCGGAACCCGGGGGGACAGGGGTCCTCCTACGAGCAGTACTTC | CASSRNPGGQGSSYEQYF
TRBJ1-2 | TRBV30 | NA | NA | TGTGCCTGGAGGGCCGACGAGGACTATGGCTACACCTTC | CAWRADEDYGYTF
TRBJ2-1 | TRBV14 | NA | NA | TGTGCCAGCAGCCAAACTTGGACAGCCTACAATGAGCAGTTCTTC | CASSQTWTAYNEQFF
TRBJ1-5 | TRBV6-5 | once | NA | TGTGCCAGCAGTTATCTCGGAGATAATCAGCCCCAGCATTTT | CASSYLGDNQPQHF
TRBJ1-1 | TRBV5-1 | NA | NA | TGCGCCAGCAGCTTGACAGGGCGATCGAACACTGAAGCTTTCTTT | CASSLTGRSNTEAFF
TRBJ2-7 | TRBV5-4 | NA | TRBD1 | TGTGCCAGCAGCTTTCCCGGGACAGGGTCTGGGTACGAGCAGTACTTC | CASSFPGTGSGYEQYF
TRBJ1-2 | TRBV7-9 | NA | TRBD1 | TGTGCCAGCAGCTTAGCCGCCTCGGGACAGCGGGGCTACACCTTC | CASSLAASGQRGYTF
TRBJ1-2 | TRBV25-1 | once | TRBD1 | TGTGCCAGCAGTGAAATAAGGACAGGGGGCTATGGCTACACCTTC | CASSEIRTGGYGYTF
TRBJ2-5 | TRBV2 | NA | TRBD1 | TGTGCCAGCAGTGATCCGGGACAGGGAGAGACCCAGTACTTC | CASSDPGQGETQYF
TRBJ1-2 | TRBV6-6 | once | NA | TGTGCCAGCAGGCCTACAGGTGCGGCTTCTCACTATGGCTACACCTTC | CASRPTGAASHYGYTF
TRBJ1-5 | TRBV10-1 | NA | TRBD1 | TGCGCCAGCAGTGATTCCGGGACAGGGGATCAGCCCCAGCATTTT | CASSDSGTGDQPQHF
TRBJ1-1 | TRBV2 | NA | NA | TGTGCCAGCAGTGAAGCGAAGGCTGCTGGGGAGAAGCCCTCGGGGGACACTGAAGCTTTCTTT | CASSEAKAAGEKPSGDTEAFF
TRBJ2-1 | TRBV27 | NA | NA | TGTGCCAGCAAGTGGGGGGAGAATGAGCAGTTCTTC | CASKWGENEQFF
TRBJ2-4 | TRBV4-1 | NA | TRBD2 | TGCGCCAGCAGCCAAGATGGGAGCGGGGGAGTAGGCATTCAGTACTTC | CASSQDGSGGVGIQYF
TRBJ2-5 | TRBV5-4 | NA | TRBD1 | TGTGCCAGCAGCTGGCAGGGGGCGCTTCTAGAGACCCAGTACTTC | CASSWQGALLETQYF